The TCR beta chain described here comes from a study of patients and donors after allogeneic stem cell transplantation. This clonotype was counted between two and nine times. J lost 3 bases, V lost 3 bases, and 3 bases had no gene match. Germline V gives CDR1 SGHRS, CDR2 YFSETQ. The CDR3 length is 15 residues. TCRdb re-called the RT-PCR reads through MiXCR, storing one row per CDR3 protein. The table has over 130,000 distinct CDR3 sequences, over 30% seen once. Material for sequencing was blood, either unsorted or a sorted T cell fraction (not recorded which). The rearrangement links TRBV5-1 to TRBJ2-5, with 12 nucleotides matching TRBD2. The clonotype comes from a human donor who was either an allogeneic HSCT recipient or a stem cell or donor lymphocyte infusion donor (not recorded which). It is not recorded whose cells these are; they may come from a transplant donor. The CDR3 region is CASSYPSGGEETQYF. The CDR3 DNA sequence: TGCGCCAGCAGCTACCCTAGCGGGGGGGAAGAGACCCAGTACTTC.